These 32 T cell receptor beta chains originate from one sample sequenced in a study of blood T cells in healthy people across ages. Then a second PCR, running about 6 to 12 cycles, was carried out with a sample-barcoded 5' primer and a J-beta primer mix. Each CDR3 protein is one row after TCRdb ran MiXCR on the 5' RACE reads. The data contain under 2 million distinct CDR3 sequences, about 32% of them singletons. The specimen sequenced was blood. The receptors shown here come from a woman aged 30 to 39 in good health.

V is TRBV6-1 and J is TRBJ1-1; no reliable D call. From germline, CDR1 is MNHNS and CDR2 SASEGT. The length of the CDR3 is 14 residues. V lost 4 bases and J 0 bases, leaving 9 bases between the germline ends. In DNA form, the CDR3 reads TGTGCCAGCAGTGGGTGGATAATGAACACTGAAGCTTTCTTT. As protein: CASSGWIMNTEAFF.

The CDR3 loop reads CASSEQGVSYEQYF. DNA of the CDR3: TGTGCCAGCAGCGAACAGGGAGTATCCTACGAGCAGTACTTC. The chain carries TRBV3-1 and TRBJ2-7, with D perhaps TRBD1 (6 bases). This CDR3 region has 14 residues. V lost 5 bases and J lost 1, with 12 bases in between. The V gene's germline CDR1 is LGHDT and CDR2 YNNKEL (reference sequence).

The chain links TRBV27 to TRBJ2-1; unclear D gene. CDR3 length: 15 amino acids. With 4 bases removed from V and 0 bases from J, the gap between germline ends came to 10 bases. Germline V lookup: CDR1 MNHEY, CDR2 SMNVEV (reference sequence). CDR3 sequence reads: CASSYPSSSYNEQFF. In DNA form, the CDR3 reads TGTGCCAGCAGTTATCCCTCGAGCTCCTACAATGAGCAGTTCTTC.

Note on this clonotype: A much bigger clone sits one base away, suggesting this may be a read error. No DNA is shown, since the ends of the CDR3 on it are uncertain; the CDR3 is the one TCRdb lists. The J gene is TRBJ1-2, the V gene TRBV29-1; whether TRBD1, the table's D call, matches the DNA was not checked. In germline, CDR1 is SQVTM, CDR2 ANQGSEA. The CDR3 has 11 residues if both end residues are counted. The CDR3 is CSGLDSYGCTF.

This clonotype was seen only a few times. This chain connects TRBV24-1 to TRBJ2-3; the D gene is possibly TRBD2 (8 bases). The germline gives CDR1 KGHDR, CDR2 SFDVKD. Trimming took 3 bases from V and 8 from J, leaving 23 bases between them. This CDR3 has 17 residues. The DNA for the CDR3 is TGTGCCACCAGTGATCAAGGGGGCGCAACCGCGGGGGGTACGCAGTATTTT. The encoded protein is CATSDQGGATAGGTQYF.

This clonotype was seen a few times. The chain couples TRBV6-5 to TRBJ2-5, with D perhaps being TRBD1 or TRBD2 (5 bases each). Between the trimmed V and J ends, which lost 5 bases and 11 bases, there was a span of 18 bases. This CDR3 is 13 amino acids long. Germline CDR1 MNHEY, CDR2 SVGAGI. The DNA for the CDR3 is TGTGCCAGCAGTCCCAGGGTACGGGAAGAGCAGTACTTC. This translates into CASSPRVREEQYF.

The chain recombines TRBV12-3 or TRBV12-4 with TRBJ2-5, with 8 bases lining up with TRBD1. The ends lost 4 bases at V and 1 base at J; junction bases unmatched: 5. The CDR3 is 15 residues long. The CDR3 DNA sequence: TGTGCCAGCAGTTCGGATGGACAGGGCCAAGAGACCCAGTACTTC. This sequence encodes CASSSDGQGQETQYF.

This clonotype was observed a few times. The chain couples TRBV5-1 to TRBJ2-3; 8 nucleotides line up with TRBD1. The CDR3 is 14 residues long. Germline lookup yields CDR1 SGHRS and CDR2 YFSETQ. Trimming cost V 0 bases and J 6 bases; bases outside gene matches: 3. CDR3 coding DNA: TGCGCCAGCAGCTTGGACAGGGGGATCGATACGCAGTATTTT. It translates to CASSLDRGIDTQYF.

This clonotype has a handful of counts. The rearrangement links TRBV2 to TRBJ1-2; 7 positions agree with TRBD1. CDR1 SNHLY and CDR2 FYNNEI come from the germline V gene. This CDR3 comprises 13 residues. The J segment lost 8 bases and the V segment lost 3 bases, leaving 6 bases of the junction unmatched. CDR3 sequence (DNA): TGTGCCAGCAGTGAGGGTGACAGGGTCGGCTACACCTTC. Translating gives CASSEGDRVGYTF.

In DNA form, the CDR3 reads TGTGCCAGCAGCGTACTAGCGGCTCTCACAGATACGCAGTATTTT. Its translation: CASSVLAALTDTQYF. The chain recombines TRBV9 with TRBJ2-3; 7 bases are shared with TRBD2. Germline V gene sequence: CDR1 SGDLS, CDR2 YYNGEE. V was pared by 1 base and J by 2 bases, with 4 bases of the junction left unmatched. The CDR3 contains 15 residues.

This clonotype was seen a few times. CDR3 DNA: TGCAGTGCCGCGGGGCTTACCGCCTACGAGCAGTACTTC. This codes for CSAAGLTAYEQYF. V and J are TRBV20-1 and TRBJ2-7; D may be TRBD2 (6 bases). The CDR3 length is 13 residues. The V end was cut by 6 bases, the J end by 2 bases, with 14 bases between. In germline, CDR1 is DFQATT, CDR2 SNEGSKA (reference sequence).

The chain couples TRBV4-1 to TRBJ2-1; a weak D match, TRBD2 (5 bases). The V end was cut by 0 bases, the J end by 9 bases, with 18 bases between. Germline-derived CDR1 and CDR2 are MGHRA and YSYEKL. This CDR3 is built from 16 residues. CDR3 amino acids: CASSQEVGLKRAEQFF. The DNA of the CDR3 is TGCGCCAGCAGCCAAGAGGTGGGCCTTAAGAGGGCTGAGCAGTTCTTC.

The chain has TRBV5-1 and TRBJ2-1, with unresolved D. Germline CDR1 and CDR2: SGHRS and YFSETQ. The CDR3 sequence is 16 residues long. V gave up 5 bases and J gave up 6 bases, with 21 bases separating them. CDR3 sequence: CASSPLSRAFPNEQFF. For the CDR3, the DNA is TGCGCCAGCAGTCCTTTGTCCCGGGCCTTTCCCAATGAGCAGTTCTTC.

This clonotype was seen a handful of times. The J gene is TRBJ2-7, the V gene TRBV6-1, with 9 bases aligning to TRBD1. The CDR3 runs 20 residues. In germline, CDR1 is MNHNS, CDR2 SASEGT. The V and J ends lost 6 bases and 0 bases, in that order; junction bases with no gene match: 21. In DNA form, the CDR3 reads TGTGCCAGCAGGACCGTTTCCGGGACAGGGTCTTTCCAAAGCTCCTACGAGCAGTACTTC. Protein sequence: CASRTVSGTGSFQSSYEQYF.

This clonotype was found a few times. The chain carries TRBV6-6 and TRBJ2-3, with TRBD2 matching 9 bases. Germline-derived CDR1 and CDR2 are MNHNY and SVGAGI (reference sequence). Trimming at V came to 7 bases and at J to 1 base, leaving 6 bases not matched to a gene. The CDR3 spans 15 residues. The CDR3 loop reads CASTQRTSGTDTQYF. In DNA, the CDR3 is TGTGCCAGCACTCAGAGGACTAGCGGCACAGATACGCAGTATTTT.

The rearrangement joins TRBV5-6 to TRBJ2-7; D is unclear. This CDR3 has 14 amino acids. V lost 2 bases and J lost 2, with 11 bases in between. Germline V lookup: CDR1 SGHDT, CDR2 YYEEEE. The CDR3 loop is CASSFPTETYEQYF. CDR3 DNA: TGTGCCAGCAGCTTCCCAACGGAGACCTACGAGCAGTACTTC.

The chain carries TRBV2 and TRBJ2-3; 8 bases map to TRBD2. Trimming cost V 6 bases and J 4 bases; bases outside gene matches: 6. The CDR3 contains 14 residues. Germline V lookup: CDR1 SNHLY, CDR2 FYNNEI. CDR3 residues: CASRRAGGADTQYF. CDR3 nucleotide sequence: TGTGCCAGCAGGAGGGCGGGAGGCGCAGATACGCAGTATTTT.

A few counts support this clonotype. The V call is TRBV25-1, the J call TRBJ1-2; D ambiguous. This CDR3 spans 16 amino acids. Between the trimmed V and J ends, which lost 2 bases and 8 bases, there was a span of 21 bases. Germline-derived CDR1 and CDR2 are MGHDK and SYGVNS. The CDR3: CASSEPLGTFQSGYTF. The CDR3, as DNA: TGTGCCAGCAGTGAACCCCTCGGAACCTTCCAGTCCGGCTACACCTTC.

The rearrangement uses TRBV20-1 and TRBJ1-5; tentative D call: TRBD1 (6 bases). This CDR3 is 15 amino acids long. The germline gives CDR1 DFQATT, CDR2 SNEGSKA (reference sequence). V dropped 2 bases and J dropped 6 bases, with 17 bases sitting between them. The CDR3 DNA reads TGCAGTGCTAGACCCGCCGGGGGGGCCGGTCAGCCCCAGCATTTT. It encodes CSARPAGGAGQPQHF.

This clonotype turned up a few times. The chain has TRBV29-1 and TRBJ2-5, with a possible D match to TRBD1 (6 bases). The J call may be in error: the DNA end matches TRBJ2-7 better. The CDR3 spans 13 residues. Germline-derived CDR1 and CDR2 are SQVTM and ANQGSEA. The CDR3 sequence is CSVEWQGPYEQYF. The CDR3 bases are TGCAGCGTTGAATGGCAGGGGCCCTACGAGCAGTACTTC.

This clonotype appeared a few times. The V call is TRBV6-2 or TRBV6-3, the J call TRBJ2-2; D might be TRBD1 (5 bases). CDR1 is MNHEY, CDR2 SVGEGT, per germline. Trimming removed 7 bases from V and 0 bases from J, with 12 bases in between. The CDR3 runs to 15 residues. CDR3 in amino acids: CASTDSPANTGELFF. CDR3 nucleotide sequence: TGTGCCAGCACCGACAGCCCCGCGAACACCGGGGAGCTGTTTTTT.

This clonotype showed up just a few times. The chain combines TRBV5-1 with TRBJ2-6; D is undetermined. Germline lookup yields CDR1 SGHRS and CDR2 YFSETQ. Trimming took off 0 bases at V and 0 bases at J, with 10 bases between the two ends. The CDR3 extends over 17 amino acids. The CDR3 loop reads CASSLAVGFSGANVLTF. CDR3 coding DNA: TGCGCCAGCAGCTTGGCGGTAGGCTTCTCTGGGGCCAACGTCCTGACTTTC.

This clonotype occurred a few times. This chain uses TRBV27 with TRBJ2-7, with a tentative D call TRBD2 (5 bases). The ends were cut back, 3 bases at V and 3 bases at J, with 12 bases in the middle. CDR3 length: 14 residues. Germline V CDR1 and CDR2: MNHEY, SMNVEV (reference sequence). CDR3 amino acids: CASSLGADLYEQYF. The CDR3 DNA sequence: TGTGCCAGCAGTTTGGGAGCCGACCTCTACGAGCAGTACTTC.

CDR3: CSARGPGAGYNEQFF. The CDR3, as DNA: TGCAGTGCTAGGGGCCCCGGGGCGGGCTACAATGAGCAGTTCTTC. The J gene is TRBJ2-1, the V gene TRBV20-1; D may be TRBD1 or TRBD2 (5 bases each). V gave up 3 bases and J gave up 3 bases, with 15 bases separating them. CDR1 is DFQATT and CDR2 is SNEGSKA in the germline V gene (reference sequence). The CDR3 is 15 amino acids.

Many counts were recorded for this clonotype. The chain has TRBV12-3 or TRBV12-4 and TRBJ2-1; tentatively, D is TRBD2 (6 bases). V shed 5 bases and J shed 9 bases, with 20 bases lying between them. The CDR3 has 15 residues. The CDR3 is CASSETRLRSVEQFF. CDR3 bases: TGTGCCAGCAGTGAGACTAGGCTCCGGTCTGTTGAGCAGTTCTTC.

The chain joins TRBV5-1 to TRBJ2-2, with D possibly matching TRBD1 (6 bases). The CDR3 covers 14 residues. Germline lookup yields CDR1 SGHRS and CDR2 YFSETQ. With 0 bases removed from V and 6 bases from J, the gap between germline ends came to 9 bases. In DNA, the CDR3 is TGCGCCAGCAGCTTGGACAGGGTCGCCGGGGAGCTGTTTTTT. The encoded protein is CASSLDRVAGELFF.

The chain links TRBV30 to TRBJ2-3; 9 positions match TRBD2. The germline V gene encodes CDR1 GTSNPN and CDR2 SVGIG (reference sequence). The V segment lost 3 bases and the J segment 7 bases; nucleotides outside the gene matches: 5. The CDR3 is 13 amino acids. CDR3 in amino acids: CAWRYSGGNTQYF. The CDR3 nucleotides read TGTGCCTGGAGGTATAGCGGGGGTAATACGCAGTATTTT.

A few counts support this clonotype. V is TRBV7-3 and J is TRBJ1-1; D perhaps matches TRBD1 (6 bases). Germline CDR1 reads SGHTA; CDR2 reads FQGTGA. The V and J ends lost 5 bases and 4 bases respectively, with 14 bases between them. CDR3 length: 14 residues. The CDR3 reads CASSQGRGVTEAFF. The CDR3 DNA sequence: TGTGCCAGCAGCCAGGGCAGGGGTGTCACTGAAGCTTTCTTT.

V is TRBV5-6 and J is TRBJ2-5, with D possibly being TRBD1 (6 bases). Germline V CDR1 and CDR2: SGHDT, YYEEEE. V dropped 0 bases and J dropped 4 bases, with 16 bases sitting between them. The CDR3 runs 16 residues. CDR3 in amino acids: CASSLAGDPRRETQYF. In DNA form, the CDR3 reads TGTGCCAGCAGCTTGGCAGGGGACCCCAGAAGAGAGACCCAGTACTTC.

The J gene is TRBJ2-1, the V gene TRBV12-3 or TRBV12-4; 8 nucleotides align to TRBD1. The CDR3 runs 16 residues. The trim removed 5 bases at V and 11 bases at J, leaving 17 bases unmatched. CDR3 nucleotides: TGTGCCAGCAGTCTCATGGGCAGGGGGCTCTTTGGTAAGCAGTTCTTC. This sequence encodes CASSLMGRGLFGKQFF.

At least ten counts were recorded for this clonotype. This rearrangement joins TRBV20-1 to TRBJ2-7; no definite D call. The CDR3 covers 14 residues. CDR1 is DFQATT, CDR2 SNEGSKA, per germline (reference sequence). Trimming cost V 1 base and J 0 bases, with 10 bases left between them. The CDR3 nucleotides read TGCAGTGCTAGAGGGATCGGCGGCTCCTACGAGCAGTACTTC. It codes for CSARGIGGSYEQYF.

The V and J genes are TRBV20-1 and TRBJ2-5, with D perhaps being TRBD1 or TRBD2 (5 bases each). Germline lookup yields CDR1 DFQATT and CDR2 SNEGSKA (reference sequence). Trimming stripped 0 bases from V and 11 bases from J, with 19 bases between. The CDR3 is 14 amino acids. The CDR3 here is CSARDGDVTYVQYF. The CDR3 nucleotides read TGCAGTGCTAGAGATGGGGACGTAACCTACGTGCAGTACTTC.